The 4 T cell receptor beta chains given below trace back to one sample, sequenced in a study of T cells in Graves' hyperthyroidism and ophthalmopathy. The TCR beta CDR3 regions underwent amplification using RNA transcripts as the source. Researchers ran a first-round RT-PCR on the TCR CDR3 using the HTBI primer set. TCRdb processed the multiplex PCR reads anew with MiXCR; each CDR3 protein has one entry. The table includes around 400,000 distinct CDR3 sequences, about 13% detected once. The specimen was blood. All receptors derive from a young woman with Graves' hyperthyroidism.

This clonotype was counted between two and nine times. CDR3 nucleotide sequence: TGTGCCAGCAGTGAATTAATAGCCCGGGGAAACACCATATATTTT. Translation: CASSELIARGNTIYF. V is TRBV6-1 and J is TRBJ1-3; D is unclear. This CDR3 comprises 15 residues. Looked up from germline, CDR1 is MNHNS and CDR2 is SASEGT. With 2 bases removed from V and 4 bases from J, the gap between germline ends came to 12 bases.

In this sample, this clonotype turned up a few times. V and J are TRBV5-5 and TRBJ1-1; 7 bases match TRBD1. J was trimmed by 0 bases and V by 2 bases; bases with no gene match: 7. CDR1 is SGHKS, CDR2 YYEKEE, per germline (reference sequence). The CDR3 sequence is 16 residues long. The CDR3 nucleotides are TGTGCCAGCAGCTTTTTTAGGGGGCGTTTGAACACTGAAGCTTTCTTT. Translated, it gives CASSFFRGRLNTEAFF.

The genes are TRBV6-1 and TRBJ2-1, with TRBD2 matching over 16 bases. V dropped 2 bases and J dropped 3; count of bases not matched to a gene: 10. This CDR3 comprises 20 residues. Germline assignment: CDR1 MNHNS and CDR2 SASEGT. As DNA, the CDR3 is TGTGCCAGCAGTGAAAAAGGAGCCGGGACTAGCGGGAGGGACTACAATGAGCAGTTCTTC. This translates into CASSEKGAGTSGRDYNEQFF.

This clonotype has just a few counts. This chain connects TRBV3-1 to TRBJ2-3; no definite D call. CDR1 and CDR2 from the germline V gene are LGHDT and YNNKEL (reference sequence). The CDR3 is 14 residues long. The V gene lost 2 bases and the J gene lost 6 bases, with 12 bases spanning the gap. The CDR3 loop reads CASSQMLGMDTQYF. Written as DNA, the CDR3 is TGTGCCAGCAGCCAAATGTTAGGTATGGATACGCAGTATTTT.